This T cell receptor (beta chain) was obtained from a study of shared clonotypes between healthy human individuals (dated by TCRdb to 2018 to 2021). The study in broad terms: Two women and a few men aged 18 to 49 years were included in the cohort. For each donor, CD4 naive and CD4 memory were each run on three plates, CD8 naive on two plates, and CD8 memory on one plate. To estimate repertoire size and how much clonotype sharing occurs between individuals, the study deeply sequenced the blood TCR repertoires of 4 to 6 healthy adults. To increase sequencing depth and limit assay-specific biases, TCR repertoire library preparation and sequencing were carried out by different laboratories using diverse techniques. Per donor, leukapheresis produced somewhere between about 0.94 and 9.5 billion PBMCs.

Study-level results and caveats: Sampling was limited to blood, and TCR repertoires in tissue likely differ from TCR repertoires in blood. Compared with non-shared clonotypes, the clonotypes found in all four sorted-subset donors had higher generation probabilities. The small number of donors limited the genetic and exposure-history diversity represented. Based on pairwise subsampling, the degree of clonotype sharing among donors was expected to be affected by sequencing depth. Sharing across several donors was observed for about 5% of naive CD4, 3% to 3.5% of naive CD8, over 2% of memory CD4, and about 0.39% of memory CD8 clonotypes. Even with the large sequencing depth, rarefaction of the sorted-subset datasets indicated that sequencing was incomplete. Naive subsets generally had larger estimated clonotype richness than memory subsets did.

In the case of this clone: Its specific antigen is unknown. Nothing much larger sits one base from this clone, and base qualities are not available.

The donors were healthy, HIV-negative adults who had no recently reported acute infections or vaccinations. All donors were Caucasian adults living in Nashville, Tennessee, USA. CD4+ T cells were enriched by magnetic negative selection, after which naive cells were positively selected on CD45RA and the negative fraction was taken as the memory subset. Blood was collected by leukapheresis, and PBMCs were isolated by Ficoll-Histopaque density gradient centrifugation and then cryopreserved in liquid nitrogen vapor phase. Purity and quantity of every magnetically sorted T cell population were checked by analytical flow cytometry. From each sorted fraction, genomic DNA was isolated and quantified by UV absorbance on a Nanodrop 2000c. Using the deep immunoSEQ assay, multiplex PCR amplified TCR CDR3 regions from genomic DNA. For each cell subset, the extracted genomic DNA was distributed evenly across all wells of several immunoSEQ 96-well plates, and each plate served as one replicate. Each replicate PCR for sorted subsets received about 220 ng genomic DNA, equal to about 30,000 T cell genomes. Purified libraries were measured with a Qubit 3.0 fluorometer, size-checked on a Bioanalyzer 2100, and measured again with the KAPA Library Quantification kit. Every immunoSEQ 96-well plate was sequenced on a separate single-read 150-cycle Illumina NextSeq 550 flow cell. For the original study's pipeline: Because the immunoSEQ output held only junctional sequences and lacked quality scores, the filtering could not match the filtering applied to full-length reads. Sequences were annotated with PyIR, a Python wrapper for IgBLAST v1.9, and V/J genes and CDR3 were assigned using IMGT germline references. Reads were filtered out if the reads had weak V/J assignments (E-value above 1e-6), no CDR3, stop codons, out-of-frame junctions, or ambiguous translated residues. V3J clonotypes were defined as sequences sharing an identical inferred V gene, J gene, and CDR3 amino acid sequence. Percentage overlap between repertoires was calculated by dividing the number of shared unique clonotypes by the size of the smaller repertoire. Three approaches were used to assess repertoire richness: RTK rarefaction, the Chao1 estimator, and Recon v2.1 estimates of unobserved clonotypes. Generation probabilities for all TCRbeta clonotypes obtained by the gDNA method from a handful of donors were computed using OLGA. Entries here come from immuneACCESS through TCRdb and include only in-frame sequences with V and J called. Some clones fail to appear in such tables; in the studies checked, an unresolved V gene covers under half of the shortfall, and the cause of the remainder is unknown. V, J and clone size are those of that table, while D and trimming were read from the DNA. The sample has 2 million to 2.5 million clones on record, 85% to 95% of them singletons. The ten most abundant clones make up about 0.41% of the sample.

Sample: naive CD4+ T cells from PBMCs. Interpreted using the paper, the cell subset or site label stands for: CD45RA+ positively selected. This sequence originates from a man aged 18 to 30 in good health. Some clones in this sample may be carry-over from other donors' samples.

The CDR3 sequence is CATQWEGTQYF. DNA sequence: TGCGCCACCCAGTGGGAGGGTACGCAGTATTTT. The rearranged chain carries TRBV10-1 and TRBJ2-3; 7 central bases correspond to TRBD2. Trimming takes 10 bases off V and 8 bases off J; junction bases not matched to a gene: 6. The germline V gene encodes CDR1 WNHNN and CDR2 SYGVQD (reference sequence). Its CDR3 holds 11 amino acids, cysteine through phenylalanine. Only the CDR3 portion is preserved as DNA: 33 bases, with reading frame beginning at the first base.